This entry lists 2 T cell receptor beta chains sequenced from one sample in a study of blood T cell repertoires in COVID-19. Here immunoSEQ multiplex PCR was the method, and the copy in TCRdb shows in-frame clones only, minus some. The data contain some 120,000 clones, about three quarters of them singletons. The sequenced sample was peripheral blood. These receptor sequences come from a human donor with acute or convalescent COVID-19. The donor label of this sample is uncertain.

This chain joins TRBV6-5 and TRBJ1-4; 8 bases line up with TRBD1. The junction had 9 bases not matched to a gene; V was cut back by 5 bases and J by 7 bases. CDR3 length: 15 residues. CDR1 and CDR2 (germline): MNHEY, SVGAGI. CDR3 loop: CASSRTGHDGEKLFF. CDR3 in DNA: TGTGCCAGCAGTCGGACAGGGCATGACGGTGAAAAACTGTTTTTT.

This clone has only one observation. CDR3 bases: TGCGCCAGCAGCCGGGACAGGTATGAGCAGTTCTTC. It codes for CASSRDRYEQFF. The chain recombines TRBV5-1 with TRBJ2-1; TRBD1 aligns across 8 bases. The germline V gene has CDR1 SGHRS and CDR2 YFSETQ. The V gene end was trimmed by 4 bases and the J gene end by 8 bases; junction bases not matched to a gene: 2. The CDR3 consists of 12 residues.